This paragraph covers one T cell receptor (beta chain) sequence. The sample originates from a study of blood T cell repertoires in COVID-19. Categorization into cohorts depended on clinical history that participants reported. The V end lost 5 bases, the J end lost 0 bases, and 11 bases lay between the germline ends. CDR3 length equals 15 residues. Germline-derived CDR1 and CDR2 are SGHTA and FQGNSA. Some clones are missing from TCRdb's copy, which holds only in-frame ones; the method was immunoSEQ multiplex PCR. The data contain approximately 230,000 clones, approximately 82% of them seen just once; the ten biggest clones take up 14% to 15%.

The source is a man aged 35 to 55 who had recovered from COVID-19. The chain employs TRBV7-2 and TRBJ1-5, with D unresolved. The sequencing input was PBMCs or T cells enriched from blood (not recorded which). The CDR3 coding sequence is TGTGCCAGCAGCCCACGACACCTTAGCAATCAGCCCCAGCATTTT. Amino acid sequence: CASSPRHLSNQPQHF.